What follows are 15 T cell receptor beta chains derived from one specimen sequenced in a study of breast tumors, draining lymph nodes, adjacent tissues. Samples came from axillary lymph nodes draining the breast cancer. A single record per CDR3 protein comes from TCRdb applying MiXCR to the multiplex PCR reads. The sample has about 300,000 distinct CDR3 sequences; about 30% are singletons. Sequenced: axillary lymph node tissue. Receptor source: a female donor with breast cancer. Some clones in this sample may be carry-over from other donors' samples.

Concerning this clonotype itself: This may be a read error: a much more frequent sequence differs by one nucleotide. The chain combines TRBV5-1 with TRBJ2-1; D is unclear. There are 12 residues in the CDR3. V lost 7 bases, J lost 9 bases, and 14 bases lay in between. CDR1 and CDR2 (germline): SGHRS, YFSETQ. In DNA, the CDR3 is TGCGCCAGCGGCTCCCTCGGTGTTGAGCAGTTCTTC. It codes for CASGSLGVEQFF.

The chain is built from TRBV18 and TRBJ1-2; 8 bases are shared with TRBD1. The CDR3 spans 16 residues. Germline CDR1 and CDR2: KGHSH and LQKENI. V lost 0 bases and J lost 12; bases outside the gene matches: 15. Written as DNA, the CDR3 is TGTGCCAGCTCACCACCAGCTGTGCAGGGGGCACAGGGCCACACCTTC. Encoded protein: CASSPPAVQGAQGHTF.

About this clonotype: A read error may be the cause here, since a much bigger clone is one base away. The rearrangement links TRBV20-1 to TRBJ2-7; D gene uncertain. CDR1 and CDR2 from the germline V gene are DFQATT and SNEGSKA (reference sequence). The CDR3 length is 17 residues. Trimming removed 3 bases at V and 3 bases at J, with 24 bases between. CDR3 amino acids: CSASGGFGQSTNYEQYF. For the CDR3, the DNA is TGCAGTGCTAGTGGTGGGTTCGGGCAGTCGACCAACTACGAGCAGTACTTC.

With regard to this clonotype: A much larger clone differs by one base, so this may be a read error. This chain connects TRBV6-1 to TRBJ1-3; D might be TRBD1 (6 bases). Per germline, CDR1 MNHNS and CDR2 SASEGT. The CDR3 runs 14 residues. The CDR3 region has the DNA TGTGCCAGCAGAGACAGGCTATCTGGAAACACCGTATATTTT. This codes for CASRDRLSGNTVYF.

This clonotype was detected ten times or more. This chain connects TRBV12-3 or TRBV12-4 to TRBJ1-5, with TRBD1 identical over 8 bases. The ends lost 0 bases at V and 4 bases at J; junction bases unmatched: 8. The CDR3 totals 17 residues. The chain's CDR3 is CASSLASRTGPNQPQHF. The CDR3 DNA sequence: TGTGCCAGCAGTTTAGCTTCAAGGACAGGGCCGAATCAGCCCCAGCATTTT.

This clonotype was seen many times. The V call is TRBV20-1, the J call TRBJ2-5; perhaps D is TRBD1 or TRBD2 (5 bases each). Trimming stripped 3 bases from V and 5 bases from J, with 19 bases between. The CDR3 sequence is 15 residues long. Germline V CDR1 and CDR2: DFQATT, SNEGSKA (reference sequence). CDR3 sequence reads: CSASLYTRDGETQYF. In nucleotides, the CDR3 is TGCAGTGCTAGTTTATACACTAGGGACGGTGAGACCCAGTACTTC.

Many counts were recorded for this clonotype. The chain links TRBV19 to TRBJ2-5; no reliable D call. The CDR3 spans 17 residues. CDR1 LNHDA and CDR2 SQIVND come from the germline V gene (reference sequence). Trimming stripped 3 bases from V and 3 bases from J, with 20 bases between. CDR3 coding DNA: TGTGCCAGTAGTATCTATCCATCGAGCAGACAAAAAGAGACCCAGTACTTC. Encoded protein: CASSIYPSSRQKETQYF.

Regarding this clonotype: Being one base from a much bigger clone, this may be a read error. The chain has TRBV5-4 and TRBJ2-3, with D possibly matching TRBD1 (6 bases). Germline V CDR1 and CDR2: SGHNT, YYREEE (reference sequence). Trimming took 4 bases from V and 9 from J, leaving 15 bases between them. CDR3 size: 13 residues. The CDR3 protein is CASSMYRADTQYF. DNA for the CDR3: TGTGCCAGCAGCATGTACAGGGCCGACACGCAGTATTTT.

Concerning this clonotype itself: Possible read error: a much larger clone is one base away. This chain links TRBV20-1 with TRBJ2-7; 9 bases are a match to TRBD2. This CDR3 region has 15 residues. In germline, CDR1 is DFQATT, CDR2 SNEGSKA (reference sequence). CDR3 coding DNA: TGCAGTGCTGGAGATTTTAGCGGGAGCGGCTACGAGCAGTACTTC. This encodes CSAGDFSGSGYEQYF.

This chain uses TRBV7-9 with TRBJ2-5, with 10 positions matching TRBD1. The CDR3 has 15 residues. Per the germline V gene, CDR1 is SEHNR and CDR2 is FQNEAQ (reference sequence). V was pared by 4 bases and J by 5 bases, with 7 bases of the junction left unmatched. CDR3 coding DNA: TGTGCCAGCAGCTCCGGGACAGGGGTTGGGGAGACCCAGTACTTC. It encodes CASSSGTGVGETQYF.

This chain uses TRBV19 with TRBJ1-1; D may be TRBD1 (5 bases). Germline V lookup: CDR1 LNHDA, CDR2 SQIVND (reference sequence). V lost 6 bases to trimming and J lost 1 base, with 18 bases between them. This CDR3 has 16 amino acids. CDR3 DNA: TGTGCCAGTAGGATCGGCAGGGTCTTTGAGAACACTGAAGCTTTCTTT. Translating gives CASRIGRVFENTEAFF.

This clonotype was counted many times. This sequence joins TRBV11-2 and TRBJ2-7, with 10 positions matching TRBD2. CDR1 and CDR2 (germline): SGHAT, FQNNGV. Trimming cost V 5 bases and J 5 bases; bases outside gene matches: 6. CDR3 length: 14 amino acids. DNA of the CDR3: TGTGCCAGCAGCCAGCGGGAGGGCCTCCACGAGCAGTACTTC. Amino acid sequence: CASSQREGLHEQYF.

This clonotype was counted at least ten times. The chain uses TRBV5-4 and TRBJ2-7, with no clear D. The CDR3 runs to 14 residues. V lost 0 bases and J 0 bases, leaving 7 bases between the germline ends. Per germline, CDR1 SGHNT and CDR2 YYREEE (reference sequence). CDR3 sequence: CASSLDMNSYEQYF. CDR3 bases: TGTGCCAGCAGCTTGGACATGAACTCCTACGAGCAGTACTTC.

This clonotype has a count of ten or more. The gene calls are TRBV6-6 and TRBJ2-1, with D possibly being TRBD2 (6 bases). This CDR3 contains 12 residues. Germline lookup yields CDR1 MNHNY and CDR2 SVGAGI (reference sequence). Trimming stripped 8 bases from V and 4 bases from J, with 9 bases between. The CDR3 loop is CASRGIYNEQFF. The CDR3 DNA reads TGTGCCAGCCGGGGGATTTACAATGAGCAGTTCTTC.

This clonotype was recorded at least ten times. The gene calls are TRBV6-6 and TRBJ2-5; TRBD2 is a possible D gene (6 bases). The length of the CDR3 is 14 residues. V lost 4 bases to trimming and J lost 0 bases, with 9 bases between them. Per germline, CDR1 MNHNY and CDR2 SVGAGI (reference sequence). The CDR3 DNA reads TGTGCCAGCAGTTTCCGGGGGAACCAAGAGACCCAGTACTTC. Its protein product is CASSFRGNQETQYF.